A single sample is the source of the 26 T cell receptor beta chains below, sequenced in a study of blood T cell repertoires in COVID-19. Assay used: immunoSEQ multiplex PCR; TCRdb lists only in-frame clones, some missing. The repertoire has over 250,000 clones, roughly nine tenths of them found once; the top ten carry 2.2%. Material: peripheral blood. The receptors stem from a woman aged 25 to 39 with COVID-19, enrolled during active disease.

The rearrangement links TRBV5-1 to TRBJ2-1; 7 positions match TRBD2. After removal of 0 bases from V and 12 bases from J, the junction contained 12 bases not matched to a gene. The length of the CDR3 is 15 residues. Per the germline V gene, CDR1 is SGHRS and CDR2 is YFSETQ. The DNA of the CDR3 is TGCGCCAGCAGCTTGGAACTAGCGAGGGGTCAGGGGCAGTTCTTC. Encoded protein: CASSLELARGQGQFF. The full variable domain, with the rest looked up from reference TRBV5-1 and TRBJ2-1, is KAGVTQTPRYLIKTRGQQVTLSCSPISGHRSVSWYQQTPGQGLQFLFEYFSETQRNKGNFPGRFSGRQFSNSRSEMNVSTLELGDSALYLCASSLELARGQGQFFGPGTRLTVL.

This clone is a singleton in its sample. The chain carries TRBV19 and TRBJ2-5, with TRBD2 matching over 7 bases. This CDR3 has 15 residues. The germline V gene encodes CDR1 LNHDA and CDR2 SQIVND (reference sequence). The ends lost 4 bases at V and 4 bases at J; junction bases unmatched: 9. The CDR3 sequence: CASSTFAGVRETQYF. The CDR3 DNA sequence: TGTGCCAGTAGTACCTTTGCGGGAGTGAGAGAGACCCAGTACTTC.

The chain carries TRBV19 and TRBJ2-1; TRBD1 agrees at 10 bases. Germline CDR1 LNHDA, CDR2 SQIVND (reference sequence). The CDR3 extends over 14 amino acids. The trim removed 8 bases at V and 9 bases at J, leaving 10 bases unmatched. This CDR3 reads CASGGGTGVGEQFF. The CDR3 DNA reads as TGTGCCAGTGGGGGCGGGACAGGGGTTGGTGAGCAGTTCTTC. The entire variable domain, with the rest obtained from reference TRBV19 and TRBJ2-1, is as follows: DGGITQSPKYLFRKEGQNVTLSCEQNLNHDAMYWYRQDPGQGLRLIYYSQIVNDFQKGDIAEGYSVSREKKESFPLTVTSAQKNPTAFYLCASGGGTGVGEQFFGPGTRLTVL.

The chain has TRBV4-1 and TRBJ1-4, with a tentative D call TRBD1 (6 bases). V lost 4 bases and J 5 bases, leaving 11 bases between the germline ends. Germline lookup yields CDR1 MGHRA and CDR2 YSYEKL. This CDR3 is built from 14 residues. CDR3 loop: CASSLVGGNEKLFF. CDR3 nucleotide sequence: TGCGCCAGCAGCCTGGTAGGGGGAAATGAAAAACTGTTTTTT.

CDR3 in DNA: TGTGCCAGCAGCTTGGTCAGTACTAGCGGACCAGATACGCAGTATTTT. Its translation: CASSLVSTSGPDTQYF. The V gene is TRBV5-4, the J gene TRBJ2-3, with 8 bases fitting TRBD2. In germline, CDR1 is SGHNT, CDR2 YYREEE (reference sequence). V shed 0 bases, J shed 4 bases, and the junction held 7 bases outside the gene matches. This CDR3 is built from 16 residues.

A single count supports this clone. This rearrangement joins TRBV18 to TRBJ1-1; unclear D gene. The germline V gene encodes CDR1 KGHSH and CDR2 LQKENI. The length of the CDR3 is 14 residues. V lost 2 bases and J 5 bases, leaving 12 bases between the germline ends. The CDR3 is CASSPIGVATEAFF. CDR3 coding DNA: TGTGCCAGCTCACCAATCGGGGTAGCAACTGAAGCTTTCTTT.

The V gene is TRBV7-9, the J gene TRBJ2-2; 10 bases align to TRBD2. The CDR3 has 18 amino acids. Germline assignment: CDR1 SEHNR and CDR2 FQNEAQ (reference sequence). The trim removed 6 bases at V and 1 base at J, leaving 11 bases unmatched. The CDR3: CASRYAVGLAKNTGELFF. The DNA of the CDR3 is TGTGCCAGCAGATATGCAGTGGGACTAGCGAAGAACACCGGGGAGCTGTTTTTT. Based on the CDR3 plus reference TRBV7-9 and TRBJ2-2, the full variable domain is DTGVSQNPRHKITKRGQNVTFRCDPISEHNRLYWYRQTLGQGPEFLTYFQNEAQLEKSRLLSDRFSAERPKGSFSTLEIQRTEQGDSAMYLCASRYAVGLAKNTGELFFGEGSRLTVL.

The chain couples TRBV7-9 to TRBJ2-5; TRBD1 matches at 7 bases. This CDR3 is 15 amino acids long. Losses at the gene ends were 3 bases for V and 5 bases for J; bases not matched to a gene: 9. CDR1 and CDR2 (germline): SEHNR, FQNEAQ (reference sequence). CDR3 sequence reads: CASSLTGSGGETQYF. CDR3 nucleotide sequence: TGTGCCAGCAGCTTGACAGGGTCTGGTGGTGAGACCCAGTACTTC.

The rearrangement links TRBV19 to TRBJ1-1; D might be TRBD1 (5 bases). Trimming removed 5 bases at V and 7 bases at J, with 11 bases between. The CDR3 sequence is 12 residues long. CDR1 is LNHDA, CDR2 SQIVND, per germline (reference sequence). CDR3 sequence reads: CASSQRDGEAFF. Written as DNA, the CDR3 is TGTGCCAGTAGTCAGCGGGACGGTGAAGCTTTCTTT.

There are a few counts of this clone. The chain uses TRBV11-3 and TRBJ2-7, with 7 bases aligning to TRBD1. The junction had 5 bases not matched to a gene; V was cut back by 8 bases and J by 4 bases. This CDR3 spans 12 amino acids. Germline V gene sequence: CDR1 SGHNT, CDR2 YENEEA. CDR3 protein: CASFGTEYEQYF. CDR3 bases: TGTGCCAGCTTCGGGACAGAGTACGAGCAGTACTTC.

The chain combines TRBV28 with TRBJ1-2; 9 bases map to TRBD1. Germline values: CDR1 MDHEN, CDR2 SYDVKM. V trimming: 2 bases; J trimming: 0 bases; junction bases outside the gene matches: 1. The CDR3 contains 15 residues. The CDR3 region has the DNA TGTGCCAGCAGTTTAGGGACAGGGACTAACTATGGCTACACCTTC. Its translation is CASSLGTGTNYGYTF.

This chain uses TRBV7-3 with TRBJ2-3, with 8 bases lining up with TRBD2. The CDR3 contains 14 residues. Germline V gene lookup returns CDR1 SGHTA and CDR2 FQGTGA. V gave up 3 bases and J gave up 6 bases; unmatched junction bases: 5. Here the CDR3 reads CASSFGGVSDTQYF. CDR3 DNA sequence: TGTGCCAGCAGCTTCGGGGGGGTTAGTGATACGCAGTATTTT.

This chain links TRBV20-1 with TRBJ2-1; D is perhaps TRBD1 (6 bases). The CDR3 spans 11 residues. The V gene lost 3 bases and the J gene lost 16 bases, with 16 bases spanning the gap. Germline assignment: CDR1 DFQATT and CDR2 SNEGSKA (reference sequence). CDR3: CSASHGKGVFF. In nucleotides, the CDR3 is TGCAGTGCTAGTCATGGAAAGGGGGTATTCTTC.

The rearrangement uses TRBV7-9 and TRBJ2-5, with 10 bases aligning to TRBD2. CDR3 size: 16 residues. The V segment lost 7 bases and the J segment 3 bases; nucleotides outside the gene matches: 11. Germline assignment: CDR1 SEHNR and CDR2 FQNEAQ (reference sequence). The CDR3 coding sequence is TGTGCCAGCACCGGAGGGTCTAGCGGGAGAAAAGAGACCCAGTACTTC. Its protein product is CASTGGSSGRKETQYF.

The chain employs TRBV19 and TRBJ2-4, with D possibly TRBD1 on 6 matching bases. The germline V gene encodes CDR1 LNHDA and CDR2 SQIVND (reference sequence). V lost 2 bases and J lost 0, with 17 bases in between. The CDR3 covers 18 residues. The CDR3 protein is CASSISNGGSGAKNIQYF. The CDR3 nucleotides are TGTGCCAGTAGTATAAGTAATGGGGGCTCGGGAGCCAAAAACATTCAGTACTTC.

The chain couples TRBV7-6 to TRBJ2-1, with a possible D match to TRBD2 (6 bases). The CDR3 runs 16 residues. Germline-derived CDR1 and CDR2 are SGHVS and FNYEAQ. Trimming removed 2 bases at V and 8 bases at J, with 19 bases between. CDR3 region: CASSLLAGYLRHEQFF. CDR3 nucleotides: TGTGCCAGCAGCTTACTGGCGGGATACCTTAGACATGAGCAGTTCTTC.

The chain combines TRBV19 with TRBJ1-1; the match to TRBD1 covers 8 bases. The germline gives CDR1 LNHDA, CDR2 SQIVND (reference sequence). CDR3 size: 14 residues. Trimming removed 5 bases from V and 1 base from J; junction bases left unmatched: 3. This CDR3 is CASSVRGPNTEAFF. CDR3 DNA: TGTGCCAGTAGTGTCAGGGGGCCGAACACTGAAGCTTTCTTT.

This rearrangement joins TRBV11-2 to TRBJ1-4, with unresolved D. Deletions cut 0 bases from V and 3 bases from J, with 11 bases between. CDR1 SGHAT and CDR2 FQNNGV come from the germline V gene. This CDR3 is 16 amino acids long. CDR3 region: CASSLDWADPNEKLFF. The CDR3 DNA follows: TGTGCCAGCAGCTTAGACTGGGCAGACCCTAATGAAAAACTGTTTTTT.

This chain joins TRBV6-5 and TRBJ2-1; D is undetermined. The CDR3 is made up of 15 amino acids. V was trimmed by 0 bases and J by 0 bases, leaving 6 bases between them. From germline, CDR1 is MNHEY and CDR2 SVGAGI. The DNA of the CDR3 is TGTGCCAGCAGTTACTCACTCCCCTCCTACAATGAGCAGTTCTTC. It codes for CASSYSLPSYNEQFF.

Here the CDR3 reads CASSLGLAGREQFF. The CDR3 nucleotides read TGCGCCAGCAGCTTGGGACTAGCGGGAAGGGAGCAGTTCTTC. The rearrangement joins TRBV5-1 to TRBJ2-1, with 11 bases fitting TRBD2. CDR3 size: 14 residues. The V gene end was trimmed by 0 bases and the J gene end by 10 bases; junction bases not matched to a gene: 3. Germline V CDR1 and CDR2: SGHRS, YFSETQ. Full variable domain (rest looked up from reference TRBV5-1 and TRBJ2-1): KAGVTQTPRYLIKTRGQQVTLSCSPISGHRSVSWYQQTPGQGLQFLFEYFSETQRNKGNFPGRFSGRQFSNSRSEMNVSTLELGDSALYLCASSLGLAGREQFFGPGTRLTVL.

The chain is built from TRBV5-1 and TRBJ1-2; a possible D gene is TRBD1 (5 bases). The V gene lost 0 bases and the J gene lost 0 bases, with 9 bases spanning the gap. The CDR3 spans 15 residues. CDR1 is SGHRS and CDR2 is YFSETQ in the germline V gene. In DNA form, the CDR3 reads TGCGCCAGCAGCTTGGACGGGGGAGCTAACTATGGCTACACCTTC. Protein sequence: CASSLDGGANYGYTF.

This rearrangement joins TRBV7-2 to TRBJ1-5; tentative D call: TRBD1 (6 bases). The germline V and J ends were trimmed by 5 bases and 0 bases, with 17 bases remaining between them. Germline CDR1 and CDR2: SGHTA and FQGNSA. This CDR3 contains 17 residues. CDR3 in amino acids: CASSLVRDTYSNQPQHF. CDR3 in DNA: TGTGCCAGCAGCCTAGTCCGGGACACTTATAGCAATCAGCCCCAGCATTTT.

The count of this clone is one. The rearrangement uses TRBV6-2 or TRBV6-3 and TRBJ2-7; no definite D call. Germline V gives CDR1 MNHEY, CDR2 SVGEGT. Between the trimmed V and J ends, which lost 5 bases and 2 bases, there was a span of 7 bases. The CDR3 is made up of 12 amino acids. CDR3 protein: CASSPRAYEQYF. In DNA form, the CDR3 reads TGTGCCAGCAGTCCCCGGGCCTACGAGCAGTACTTC.

V and J are TRBV6-5 and TRBJ1-2, with 8 bases matching TRBD1. Looked up from germline, CDR1 is MNHEY and CDR2 is SVGAGI. The CDR3 is 15 residues long. V trimming: 5 bases; J trimming: 5 bases; junction bases outside the gene matches: 10. In DNA form, the CDR3 reads TGTGCCAGCAGTCTAAAACGGACAGGGAAATATGGCTACACCTTC. Protein: CASSLKRTGKYGYTF.

The V gene is TRBV14, the J gene TRBJ2-1; 8 bases are a match to TRBD2. This CDR3 region has 15 residues. CDR1 SGHDN and CDR2 FVKESK come from the germline V gene. J was trimmed by 4 bases and V by 4 bases; bases with no gene match: 6. CDR3 in amino acids: CASSLGRVGYNEQFF. The CDR3 DNA sequence: TGTGCCAGCAGCCTCGGGAGGGTGGGTTACAATGAGCAGTTCTTC.

This clone was detected only once. The chain couples TRBV11-2 to TRBJ1-1, with no clear D. Germline V gene sequence: CDR1 SGHAT, CDR2 FQNNGV. The ends were cut back, 3 bases at V and 5 bases at J, with 13 bases in the middle. The CDR3 contains 14 residues. In nucleotides, the CDR3 is TGTGCCAGCAGCTTGAGGGAGGGAGGAACTGAAGCTTTCTTT. This gives the protein CASSLREGGTEAFF.